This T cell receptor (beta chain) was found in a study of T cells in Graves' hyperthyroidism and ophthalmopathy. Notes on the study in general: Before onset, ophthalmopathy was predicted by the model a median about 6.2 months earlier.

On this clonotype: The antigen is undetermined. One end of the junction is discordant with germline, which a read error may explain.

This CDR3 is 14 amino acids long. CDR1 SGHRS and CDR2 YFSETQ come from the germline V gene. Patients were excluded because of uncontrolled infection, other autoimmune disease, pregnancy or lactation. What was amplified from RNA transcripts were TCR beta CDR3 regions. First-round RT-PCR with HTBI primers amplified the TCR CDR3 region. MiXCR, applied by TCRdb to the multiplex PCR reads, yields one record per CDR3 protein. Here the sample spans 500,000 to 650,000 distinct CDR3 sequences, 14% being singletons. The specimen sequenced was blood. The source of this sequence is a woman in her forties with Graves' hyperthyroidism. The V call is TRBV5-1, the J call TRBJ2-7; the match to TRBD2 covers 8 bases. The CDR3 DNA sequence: TGCGCCAGCAGCCCCCGGACTAGCTCCTACGGGCAGTACTTC. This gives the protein CASSPRTSSYGQYF.